Each of the 32 T cell receptor beta chains below was sequenced from the same sample in a study of fetal regulatory T cell absence and autoimmunity. The assay was immunoSEQ multiplex PCR, and TCRdb's table has in-frame clones only and misses some. The sample holds roughly 95,000 clones; roughly 70% are singletons and the top ten take 2%. The sequencing sample was made of pancreas tissue. Receptor source: a male donor with IPEX syndrome.

V is TRBV9 and J is TRBJ2-3; 10 positions agree with TRBD2. Germline values: CDR1 SGDLS, CDR2 YYNGEE. The CDR3 has 13 residues. Losses at the gene ends were 5 bases for V and 4 bases for J; bases not matched to a gene: 1. The CDR3, as DNA: TGTGCCAGCAGTGGACTAGCGGCAGATACGCAGTATTTT. Its translation: CASSGLAADTQYF.

This chain uses TRBV29-1 with TRBJ2-1; D ambiguous. Germline V lookup: CDR1 SQVTM, CDR2 ANQGSEA. This CDR3 region has 12 residues. Deletions cut 6 bases from V and 4 bases from J, with 10 bases between. The CDR3 protein is CSVRISYNEQFF. As DNA, the CDR3 is TGCAGCGTCCGTATTTCTTACAATGAGCAGTTCTTC.

The V call is TRBV11-1, the J call TRBJ2-7; 10 bases align to TRBD2. Germline V gene lookup returns CDR1 SGHAT and CDR2 FQDESV (reference sequence). The CDR3 is 14 residues long. V gave up 1 base and J gave up 3 bases; unmatched junction bases: 0. The DNA for the CDR3 is TGTGCCAGCAGCTTAGTAGCGGGGGGCTACGAGCAGTACTTC. It specifies CASSLVAGGYEQYF. The full variable domain, with the rest looked up from reference TRBV11-1 and TRBJ2-7, is EAEVAQSPRYKITEKSQAVAFWCDPISGHATLYWYRQILGQGPELLVQFQDESVVDDSQLPKDRFSAERLKGVDSTLKIQPAELGDSAMYLCASSLVAGGYEQYFGPGTRLTVT.

Turning to this clone: At the DNA level, this CDR3 is encoded by other sequences in the same sample as well. This chain links TRBV5-4 with TRBJ1-1; D not resolved. This CDR3 contains 11 residues. The germline V gene encodes CDR1 SGHNT and CDR2 YYREEE (reference sequence). The V end was cut by 4 bases, the J end by 2 bases, with 3 bases between. The CDR3 region is CASSLNTEAFF. CDR3 nucleotides: TGTGCCAGCAGCCTCAACACTGAAGCTTTCTTT.

The chain joins TRBV7-4 to TRBJ2-1; 11 nucleotides align to TRBD1. V was pared by 1 base and J by 5 bases, with 10 bases of the junction left unmatched. This CDR3 has 18 residues. Germline-derived CDR1 and CDR2 are SGHVT and SQSDAQ. This CDR3 is CASSLEDRGLRWNNEQFF. In DNA form, the CDR3 reads TGTGCCAGCAGCTTAGAGGACAGGGGGCTAAGGTGGAACAATGAGCAGTTCTTC.

The V gene is TRBV7-8, the J gene TRBJ2-5, with 9 bases matching TRBD2. Germline CDR1 is SGHVS and CDR2 is FQNEAQ. V dropped 4 bases and J dropped 3; count of bases not matched to a gene: 9. This CDR3 region has 16 residues. The CDR3 region is CASSSYGLAGEETQYF. The CDR3 DNA sequence: TGTGCCAGCAGCTCCTATGGGTTAGCGGGGGAAGAGACCCAGTACTTC.

This sequence joins TRBV27 and TRBJ2-6; unclear D gene. Germline lookup yields CDR1 MNHEY and CDR2 SMNVEV (reference sequence). Trimming removed 3 bases from V and 4 bases from J, with 4 bases in between. This CDR3 contains 13 residues. CDR3 in amino acids: CASSLTGANVLTF. The CDR3 region has the DNA TGTGCCAGCAGTTTGACAGGGGCCAACGTCCTGACTTTC.

The rearrangement uses TRBV9 and TRBJ2-3; 8 bases are shared with TRBD1. The ends lost 3 bases at V and 1 base at J; junction bases unmatched: 1. Germline assignment: CDR1 SGDLS and CDR2 YYNGEE. The CDR3 has 14 residues. In DNA form, the CDR3 reads TGTGCCAGCAGCGCGGGACAGGGCACAGATACGCAGTATTTT. This gives the protein CASSAGQGTDTQYF.

This clone was counted between two and nine times. The V and J genes are TRBV30 and TRBJ2-7, with 7 positions matching TRBD1. Germline V CDR1 and CDR2: GTSNPN, SVGIG (reference sequence). The CDR3 extends over 14 amino acids. J was trimmed by 5 bases and V by 0 bases; bases with no gene match: 7. This CDR3 is CAWSVSGGFDEQYF. The DNA of the CDR3 is TGTGCCTGGAGTGTATCAGGGGGATTCGACGAGCAGTACTTC.

The rearrangement uses TRBV9 and TRBJ1-3, with unresolved D. The CDR3 covers 15 residues. Between the trimmed V and J ends, which lost 0 bases and 0 bases, there was a span of 7 bases. The V gene's germline CDR1 is SGDLS and CDR2 YYNGEE. CDR3: CASSVAMGSGNTIYF. DNA of the CDR3: TGTGCCAGCAGCGTAGCGATGGGCTCTGGAAACACCATATATTTT.

The V gene is TRBV12-5, the J gene TRBJ2-1; D ambiguous. Deletions cut 2 bases from V and 0 bases from J, with 11 bases between. In germline, CDR1 is LGHNT, CDR2 FRNRAP. This CDR3 is 16 amino acids long. The CDR3 region is CASGLNQYSSYNEQFF. Written as DNA, the CDR3 is TGTGCTAGTGGTTTGAATCAGTATAGCTCCTACAATGAGCAGTTCTTC.

J is TRBJ2-5 and V is TRBV4-1; 8 bases are a match to TRBD1. Losses at the gene ends were 0 bases for V and 5 bases for J; bases not matched to a gene: 5. Germline V CDR1 and CDR2: MGHRA, YSYEKL. The CDR3 is made up of 15 amino acids. The CDR3 DNA sequence: TGCGCCAGCAGCCAAGAACAGGGGGAAGATGAGACCCAGTACTTC. Residues: CASSQEQGEDETQYF.

The CDR3 here is CASSMGTTYNEQFF. CDR3 bases: TGTGCCAGTAGTATGGGTACTACCTACAATGAGCAGTTCTTC. This chain uses TRBV19 with TRBJ2-1; D not certain. The V end lost 3 bases, the J end lost 2 bases, and 8 bases lay between the germline ends. Germline CDR1 is LNHDA and CDR2 is SQIVND (reference sequence). The CDR3 loop spans 14 amino acids.

This clone was recorded only once. The rearrangement uses TRBV29-1 and TRBJ1-2; 9 nucleotides align to TRBD1. The ends lost 3 bases at V and 0 bases at J; junction bases unmatched: 5. Germline V gives CDR1 SQVTM, CDR2 ANQGSEA. This CDR3 is built from 15 residues. Here the CDR3 DNA reads TGCAGCGTTGACGGGGGACAGGGCTCTAACTATGGCTACACCTTC. Translating it yields CSVDGGQGSNYGYTF. Based on the CDR3 plus reference TRBV29-1 and TRBJ1-2, the full variable domain is SAVISQKPSRDICQRGTSLTIQCQVDSQVTMMFWYRQQPGQSLTLIATANQGSEATYESGFVIDKFPISRPNLTFSTLTVSNMSPEDSSIYLCSVDGGQGSNYGYTFGSGTRLTVV.

The chain recombines TRBV7-9 with TRBJ2-7, with D possibly matching TRBD1 (7 bases). The length of the CDR3 is 14 residues. The V gene lost 5 bases and the J gene lost 6 bases, with 17 bases spanning the gap. Germline-derived CDR1 and CDR2 are SEHNR and FQNEAQ (reference sequence). The CDR3 spells CASSPRQGLGEQYF. The DNA for the CDR3 is TGTGCCAGCAGCCCCCGACAGGGACTGGGCGAGCAGTACTTC.

The CDR3 is CASSIGQNTEAFF. CDR3 coding DNA: TGTGCCAGTAGTATAGGACAGAACACTGAAGCTTTCTTT. The chain uses TRBV19 and TRBJ1-1; unclear D gene. CDR3 size: 13 residues. In germline, CDR1 is LNHDA, CDR2 SQIVND (reference sequence). With 1 base removed from V and 1 base from J, the gap between germline ends came to 4 bases.

The rearrangement uses TRBV5-4 and TRBJ1-2, with 7 bases that match TRBD1. Germline V gives CDR1 SGHNT, CDR2 YYREEE (reference sequence). After removal of 7 bases from V and 6 bases from J, the junction contained 9 bases not matched to a gene. This CDR3 is built from 13 residues. The CDR3 region is CASPDREGDGYTF. CDR3 coding DNA: TGTGCCAGCCCCGACAGGGAGGGAGATGGCTACACCTTC.

The rearrangement links TRBV27 to TRBJ2-1; 10 nucleotides agree with TRBD2. Germline loops: CDR1 MNHEY, CDR2 SMNVEV (reference sequence). V was clipped by 2 bases and J by 13 bases; unmatched bases: 8. This CDR3 spans 14 amino acids. The CDR3 loop is CASSLPWSGRGQFF. The CDR3 DNA is TGTGCCAGCAGTTTACCATGGAGCGGGAGGGGACAGTTCTTC.

The chain is built from TRBV10-3 and TRBJ1-2, with 11 bases identical to TRBD1. The V gene end was trimmed by 4 bases and the J gene end by 4 bases; junction bases not matched to a gene: 2. The CDR3 has 14 amino acids. The germline V gene encodes CDR1 ENHRY and CDR2 SYGVKD. The DNA of the CDR3 is TGTGCCATCAGTGGGACAGGGGGCGCCTATGGCTACACCTTC. It specifies CAISGTGGAYGYTF.

The count of this clone is one. This rearrangement joins TRBV27 to TRBJ2-7; the D is unclear. V lost 5 bases and J 2 bases, leaving 10 bases between the germline ends. Germline loops: CDR1 MNHEY, CDR2 SMNVEV (reference sequence). The CDR3 consists of 13 residues. The CDR3 DNA is TGTGCCAGCAGTCCCGACTCGACCTACGAGCAGTACTTC. Translating gives CASSPDSTYEQYF.

This rearrangement joins TRBV6-7 to TRBJ2-1, with TRBD1 identical over 7 bases. TRBV6-7 is recorded as an ORF, its role being uncertain. V shed 0 bases and J 5 bases; nucleotides not matched to a gene: 1. The CDR3 runs 14 residues. The CDR3, as DNA: TGTGCCAGCAGTTACTCGACAGGGAACAATGAGCAGTTCTTC. Its protein is CASSYSTGNNEQFF.

In this sample, this clone turned up once. V and J are TRBV21-1 and TRBJ2-1; no check of the table's D call, TRBD2, against the DNA was made. TRBV21-1 is deemed a pseudogene. This CDR3 comprises 22 residues. The CDR3 loop reads CASSNADARAGGNLRSYNEQFF. CDR3 nucleotide sequence: TGTGCCAGCAGCAACGCGGACGCCAGAGCGGGGGGCAACCTCCGCTCCTACAATGAGCAGTTCTTC.

J is TRBJ1-2 and V is TRBV5-6; D unclear. Trimming took 0 bases from V and 5 from J, leaving 5 bases between them. Germline lookup yields CDR1 SGHDT and CDR2 YYEEEE. This CDR3 has 12 amino acids. The CDR3 reads CASSLGLYGYTF. The CDR3 DNA follows: TGTGCCAGCAGCTTGGGTCTATATGGCTACACCTTC.

V usage is TRBV21-1 and J usage is TRBJ1-1. TRBV21-1 is deemed a pseudogene. This CDR3 has 18 residues. The CDR3 region has the DNA TGTGCCAGCAGCAAAGATGGGGGAGGGGGCACACCGAACACTGAAGCTTTCTTT. This encodes CASSKDGGGGTPNTEAFF.

A remark on this clone: This sequence may be a read error, since a much larger clone differs from it by one base. The V and J genes are TRBV13 and TRBJ2-7; D gene uncertain. CDR1 PRHDT and CDR2 FYEKMQ come from the germline V gene (reference sequence). CDR3 length: 11 amino acids. Between the trimmed V and J ends, which lost 4 bases and 2 bases, there was a span of 3 bases. CDR3: CASSSPYEQYF. The CDR3 nucleotides are TGTGCCAGCAGCTCCCCCTACGAGCAGTACTTC.

The CDR3 sequence: CASSLFAAPYEQYF. The CDR3 nucleotides are TGCGCCAGCAGCTTGTTCGCGGCCCCCTACGAGCAGTACTTC. V usage is TRBV5-1 and J usage is TRBJ2-7; D unresolved. V dropped 1 base and J dropped 2 bases, with 10 bases sitting between them. CDR1 and CDR2 from the germline V gene are SGHRS and YFSETQ. CDR3 length: 14 amino acids.

The rearrangement links TRBV6-5 to TRBJ2-5; tentatively, D is TRBD1 (5 bases). Trimming cost V 0 bases and J 1 base, with 12 bases left between them. In germline, CDR1 is MNHEY, CDR2 SVGAGI. The CDR3 contains 16 residues. CDR3 in amino acids: CASSYSPTRAQETQYF. CDR3 bases: TGTGCCAGCAGTTACTCCCCCACCAGGGCCCAAGAGACCCAGTACTTC.

CDR3 sequence reads: CAWSVLGTDTQYF. The CDR3 DNA reads as TGTGCCTGGAGTGTACTGGGCACAGATACGCAGTATTTT. V gene TRBV30 combines with J gene TRBJ2-3; D unresolved. This CDR3 spans 13 amino acids. Germline V gene data show CDR1 as GTSNPN and CDR2 as SVGIG (reference sequence). Trimming pared 0 bases from V and 1 base from J, leaving 5 bases between.

This clone was recorded only once. The CDR3 loop is CASSQVRTSGYEQYF. The CDR3 region has the DNA TGTGCCAGCAGCCAAGTAAGGACTAGCGGCTACGAGCAGTACTTC. V is TRBV4-2 and J is TRBJ2-7, with 10 bases lining up with TRBD2. The CDR3 runs 15 residues. Unmatched junction bases numbered 3, after V lost 1 base and J lost 3 bases. Germline lookup yields CDR1 LGHNA and CDR2 YNFKEQ.

The CDR3 bases are TGTGCCATCAGTGATGTAGCGGGGCACGAGACCCAGTACTTC. This codes for CAISDVAGHETQYF. This rearrangement joins TRBV10-3 to TRBJ2-5; 8 bases map to TRBD2. This CDR3 has 14 amino acids. The trim removed 3 bases at V and 5 bases at J, leaving 5 bases unmatched. Germline V lookup: CDR1 ENHRY, CDR2 SYGVKD.

The rearrangement uses TRBV2 and TRBJ1-5, with D hard to call. Trimming removed 2 bases from V and 10 bases from J, with 15 bases in between. The CDR3 consists of 14 residues. From germline, CDR1 is SNHLY and CDR2 FYNNEI. CDR3 in DNA: TGTGCCAGCAGTGAACAGGTGGGAGTCAGCCCCCAGCATTTT. Protein product: CASSEQVGVSPQHF.

Points on this clone: The sample carries other DNA sequences with the same CDR3. This chain connects TRBV5-6 to TRBJ1-1; the D gene is possibly TRBD1 (5 bases). Germline V lookup: CDR1 SGHDT, CDR2 YYEEEE. V was pared by 0 bases and J by 3 bases, with 6 bases between. This CDR3 comprises 13 residues. The CDR3 protein is CASSLAGDTEAFF. The DNA of the CDR3 is TGTGCCAGCAGCTTGGCGGGGGACACTGAAGCTTTCTTT.